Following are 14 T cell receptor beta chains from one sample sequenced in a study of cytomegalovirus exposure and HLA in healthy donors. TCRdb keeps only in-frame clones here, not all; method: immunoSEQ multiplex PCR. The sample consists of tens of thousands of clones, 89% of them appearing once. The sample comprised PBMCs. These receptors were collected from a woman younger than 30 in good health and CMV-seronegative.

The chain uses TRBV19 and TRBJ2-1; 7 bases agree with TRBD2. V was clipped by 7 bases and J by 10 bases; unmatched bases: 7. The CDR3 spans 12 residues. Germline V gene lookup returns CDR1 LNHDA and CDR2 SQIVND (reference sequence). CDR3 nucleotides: TGTGCCAGTACCATCCTGGGGGGGGAGCAGTTCTTC. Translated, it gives CASTILGGEQFF.

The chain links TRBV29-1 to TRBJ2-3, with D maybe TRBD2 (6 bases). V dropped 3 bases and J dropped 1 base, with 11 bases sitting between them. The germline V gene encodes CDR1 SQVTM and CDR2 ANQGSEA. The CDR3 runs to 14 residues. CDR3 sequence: CSVDGGPGTDTQYF. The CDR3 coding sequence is TGCAGCGTTGATGGAGGGCCCGGCACAGATACGCAGTATTTT.

The CDR3 protein is CASTPGQLVNTEAFF. The DNA of the CDR3 is TGTGCCAGCACCCCAGGGCAGCTAGTGAACACTGAAGCTTTCTTT. The V and J genes are TRBV28 and TRBJ1-1; D possibly corresponds to TRBD1 (5 bases). Trimming stripped 7 bases from V and 0 bases from J, with 15 bases between. Germline V lookup: CDR1 MDHEN, CDR2 SYDVKM. The CDR3 is made up of 15 amino acids.

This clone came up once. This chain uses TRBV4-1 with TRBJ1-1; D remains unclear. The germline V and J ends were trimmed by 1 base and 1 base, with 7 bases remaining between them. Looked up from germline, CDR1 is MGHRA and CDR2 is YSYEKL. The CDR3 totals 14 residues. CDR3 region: CASSQVPGNTEAFF. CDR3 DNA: TGCGCCAGCAGCCAAGTACCCGGGAACACTGAAGCTTTCTTT.

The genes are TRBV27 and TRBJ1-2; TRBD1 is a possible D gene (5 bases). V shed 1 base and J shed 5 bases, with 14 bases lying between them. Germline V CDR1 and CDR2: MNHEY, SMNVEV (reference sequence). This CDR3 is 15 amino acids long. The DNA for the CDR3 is TGTGCCAGCAGTTTATTCTTTTCGGGGGGGTATGGCTACACCTTC. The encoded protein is CASSLFFSGGYGYTF.

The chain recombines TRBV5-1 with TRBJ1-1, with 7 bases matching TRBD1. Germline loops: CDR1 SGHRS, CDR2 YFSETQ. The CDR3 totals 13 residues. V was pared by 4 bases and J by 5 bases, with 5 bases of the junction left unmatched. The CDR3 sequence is CASSPETGTEAFF. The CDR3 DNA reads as TGCGCCAGCAGCCCTGAGACAGGGACTGAAGCTTTCTTT.

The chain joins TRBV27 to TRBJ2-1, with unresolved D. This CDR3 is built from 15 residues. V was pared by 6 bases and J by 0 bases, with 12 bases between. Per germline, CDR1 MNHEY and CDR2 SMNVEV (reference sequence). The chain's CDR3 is CASRSIVSSYNEQFF. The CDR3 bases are TGTGCCAGCAGGTCCATAGTAAGCTCCTACAATGAGCAGTTCTTC.

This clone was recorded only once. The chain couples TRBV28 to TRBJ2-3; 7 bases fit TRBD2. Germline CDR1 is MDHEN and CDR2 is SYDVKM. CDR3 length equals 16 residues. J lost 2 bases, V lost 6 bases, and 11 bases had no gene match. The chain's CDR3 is CASRFVSAGDTDTQYF. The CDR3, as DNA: TGTGCCAGCAGGTTCGTGAGCGCGGGAGACACAGATACGCAGTATTTT. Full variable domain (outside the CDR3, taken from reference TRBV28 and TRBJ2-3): DVKVTQSSRYLVKRTGEKVFLECVQDMDHENMFWYRQDPGLGLRLIYFSYDVKMKEKGDIPEGYSVSREKKERFSLILESASTNQTSMYLCASRFVSAGDTDTQYFGPGTRLTVL.

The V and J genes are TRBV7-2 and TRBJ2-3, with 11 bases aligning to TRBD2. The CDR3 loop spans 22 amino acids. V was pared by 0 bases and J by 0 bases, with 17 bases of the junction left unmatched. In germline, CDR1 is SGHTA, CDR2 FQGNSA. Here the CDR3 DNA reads TGTGCCAGCAGCTTAGCGATACCGGGACACTCTAGGACTAGCGGGAGCACAGATACGCAGTATTTT. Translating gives CASSLAIPGHSRTSGSTDTQYF.

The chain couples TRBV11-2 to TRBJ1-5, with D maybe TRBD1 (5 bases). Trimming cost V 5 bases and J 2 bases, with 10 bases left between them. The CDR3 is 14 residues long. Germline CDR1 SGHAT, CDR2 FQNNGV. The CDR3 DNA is TGTGCCAGCAGCCAGGGAACAGGCAATCAGCCCCAGCATTTT. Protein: CASSQGTGNQPQHF.

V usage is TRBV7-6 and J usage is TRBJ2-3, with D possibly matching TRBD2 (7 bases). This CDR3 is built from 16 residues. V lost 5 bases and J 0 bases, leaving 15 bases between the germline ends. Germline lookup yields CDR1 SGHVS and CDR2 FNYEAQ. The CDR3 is CASSPLEGGSTDTQYF. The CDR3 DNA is TGTGCCAGCAGCCCCTTAGAGGGGGGGAGCACAGATACGCAGTATTTT.

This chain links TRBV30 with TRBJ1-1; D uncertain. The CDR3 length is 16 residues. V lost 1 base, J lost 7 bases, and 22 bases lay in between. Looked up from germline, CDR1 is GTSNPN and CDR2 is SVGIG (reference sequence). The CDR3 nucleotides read TGTGCCTGGAGTGGACCAGCGGCAGATCCCATTTTTGAAGCTTTCTTT. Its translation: CAWSGPAADPIFEAFF.

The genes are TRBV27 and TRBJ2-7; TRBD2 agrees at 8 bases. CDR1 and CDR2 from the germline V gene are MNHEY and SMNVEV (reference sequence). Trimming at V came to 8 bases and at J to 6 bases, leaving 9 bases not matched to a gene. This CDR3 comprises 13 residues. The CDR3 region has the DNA TGTGCCAGCCGGGGACTAGAGGCTGGCGAGCAGTACTTC. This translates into CASRGLEAGEQYF.

The CDR3, as DNA: TGTGCCAGCAGCCATCCGGGACTAGCGGATACGCAGTATTTT. Its translation is CASSHPGLADTQYF. This sequence joins TRBV11-2 and TRBJ2-3; 10 nucleotides line up with TRBD2. The CDR3 length is 14 residues. The V gene end was trimmed by 5 bases and the J gene end by 6 bases; junction bases not matched to a gene: 5. Germline loops: CDR1 SGHAT, CDR2 FQNNGV.